This is a list of T cell receptor beta chains from one sample in a study of T cells in Graves' hyperthyroidism and ophthalmopathy. TCRdb re-called the multiplex PCR reads with MiXCR, one entry per CDR3 protein. There are under 550,000 distinct CDR3 sequences in the sample; roughly an eighth occur only once, and 4% to 6.5% lies in the top ten. The sample consisted of blood. The origin of the receptors is a woman aged 18-29 years with Graves' hyperthyroidism. CDR3s include the opening cysteine and the closing phenylalanine or tryptophan. A D gene is named only where the DNA matches it firmly. Some rows have no size entry. The others give once, few or many, or a class for an expanded clone.

cdr3_nt: TGTGCCAGCAGTGGGCTAGCGGATAGCACAGATACGCAGTATTTT
cdr3_aa: CASSGLADSTDTQYF
clone_size: many
d_call: TRBD2
j_call: TRBJ2-3
v_call: TRBV2

cdr3_nt: TGCGCCAGCAGCTACCCCTTTGGGGGGAGGGAGGTGCGGAATGAGCAGTTCTTC
cdr3_aa: CASSYPFGGREVRNEQFF
clone_size: .
d_call: TRBD2
j_call: TRBJ2-1
v_call: TRBV4-1

cdr3_nt: TGCGCCAGCAGCCAAGACCAGCGGGTAGCCAATACGCAGTATTTT
cdr3_aa: CASSQDQRVANTQYF
clone_size: .
d_call: .
j_call: TRBJ2-3
v_call: TRBV4-1

cdr3_nt: TGCGCCAGCACCCACCTCATTCCTGGACAGGGGAACTATGGCTACACCTTC
cdr3_aa: CASTHLIPGQGNYGYTF
clone_size: .
d_call: TRBD1
j_call: TRBJ1-2
v_call: TRBV5-1

cdr3_nt: TGTGCCTGGAGTTCCGGGACTACGTACAATGAGCAGTTCTTC
cdr3_aa: CAWSSGTTYNEQFF
clone_size: few
d_call: TRBD2
j_call: TRBJ2-1
v_call: TRBV30

cdr3_nt: TGCAGCGTTGTTCAGAACACAGATACGCAGTATTTT
cdr3_aa: CSVVQNTDTQYF
clone_size: few
d_call: .
j_call: TRBJ2-3
v_call: TRBV29-1

cdr3_nt: TGTGCCAGCAGCCCAGGCGGGAGCGGGAGACGCGGGACCCAGTACTTC
cdr3_aa: CASSPGGSGRRGTQYF
clone_size: few
d_call: TRBD2
j_call: TRBJ2-5
v_call: TRBV7-9

cdr3_nt: TGTGCCAGTAGTGAGGACAGGCGTCCCTACGAGCAGTACTTC
cdr3_aa: CASSEDRRPYEQYF
clone_size: .
d_call: TRBD1
j_call: TRBJ2-7
v_call: TRBV19

cdr3_nt: TGTGCCTGGAGTGTAACGGCAGGGGGAACTGAAGCTTTCTTT
cdr3_aa: CAWSVTAGGTEAFF
clone_size: many
d_call: TRBD1
j_call: TRBJ1-1
v_call: TRBV30

cdr3_nt: TGTGCTAGCAGCTGGGGGGACGGTGACTGCGAGCAGTACTTC
cdr3_aa: CASSWGDGDCEQYF
clone_size: .
d_call: .
j_call: TRBJ2-7
v_call: TRBV7-7

cdr3_nt: TGCGCCAGCACTGACAGGAACACTGAAGCTTTCTTT
cdr3_aa: CASTDRNTEAFF
clone_size: many
d_call: .
j_call: TRBJ1-1
v_call: TRBV10-2

cdr3_nt: TGTGCCTGGAGCACGGGTTCCTCCTACGAGCAGTACTTC
cdr3_aa: CAWSTGSSYEQYF
clone_size: many
d_call: .
j_call: TRBJ2-7
v_call: TRBV30

cdr3_nt: TGCGCCAGCAGCTTGGGGGAGGCGTACAATGAGCAGTTCTTC
cdr3_aa: CASSLGEAYNEQFF
clone_size: many
d_call: .
j_call: TRBJ2-1
v_call: TRBV5-1

cdr3_nt: TGTGCCAGCAGCCCCGGGACGGAATATTCACCCCTCCACTTT
cdr3_aa: CASSPGTEYSPLHF
clone_size: many
d_call: .
j_call: TRBJ1-6
v_call: TRBV13

cdr3_nt: TGCAGTGCTAGAGTGGGAAATAGCAATCAGCCCCAGCATTTT
cdr3_aa: CSARVGNSNQPQHF
clone_size: many
d_call: .
j_call: TRBJ1-5
v_call: TRBV20-1

cdr3_nt: TGTGCCAGCAGCCTGGACAGGGGGAGCTCTGGAAACACCATATATTTT
cdr3_aa: CASSLDRGSSGNTIYF
clone_size: .
d_call: TRBD1
j_call: TRBJ1-3
v_call: TRBV5-4

cdr3_nt: TGTGCCAGCAGGACGGACAGGGGCTGGAACACTGAAGCTTTCTTT
cdr3_aa: CASRTDRGWNTEAFF
clone_size: many
d_call: TRBD1
j_call: TRBJ1-1
v_call: TRBV2

cdr3_nt: TGTGCCAGCAGTTTCGGTAGAGCCAAAAACATTCAGTACTTC
cdr3_aa: CASSFGRAKNIQYF
clone_size: many
d_call: .
j_call: TRBJ2-4
v_call: TRBV28

cdr3_nt: TGTGCCAGCAGCGCCCGAGGATCCCGATTCGATGGCTACACCTTC
cdr3_aa: CASSARGSRFDGYTF
clone_size: many
d_call: .
j_call: TRBJ1-2
v_call: TRBV3-1

cdr3_nt: TGCAGTGCTAGAAGGACGGACTCCTACGAGCAGTACTTC
cdr3_aa: CSARRTDSYEQYF
clone_size: few
d_call: .
j_call: TRBJ2-7
v_call: TRBV20-1

cdr3_nt: TGTGCCAGCAGGGCAACTAGCGGTGTTGAGCAGTTCTTC
cdr3_aa: CASRATSGVEQFF
clone_size: many
d_call: TRBD2
j_call: TRBJ2-1
v_call: TRBV2

cdr3_nt: TGCGCCAGCAGCCAGGCTCCTTTAAGCCCCGAAAAACTGTTTTTT
cdr3_aa: CASSQAPLSPEKLFF
clone_size: few
d_call: .
j_call: TRBJ1-4
v_call: TRBV4-1

cdr3_nt: TGTGCCTTGAGGGGAAGCTCCTACGAGCAGTACTTC
cdr3_aa: CALRGSSYEQYF
clone_size: .
d_call: .
j_call: TRBJ2-7
v_call: TRBV30